The rows below give T cell receptor beta chains drawn from one sample of a study of blood T cell repertoires in COVID-19. Produced via immunoSEQ multiplex PCR; TCRdb's table is partial and in-frame only. The sample yields 70,000 to 100,000 clones, about 80% seen once. The source material was peripheral blood. The receptor source for this set is a human donor in a cohort sampled during active COVID-19. Both conserved end residues are part of each CDR3. The D gene is left open where the match is weak. Size values are once, few and many counts, or a class for expanded clones, and some rows have none.

v_call	clone_size	j_call	d_call	cdr3_nt	cdr3_aa
TRBV19	-	TRBJ2-6	TRBD1	TGTGCCAGTAGCAAGACAGGGGGAGACTCTGGGGCCAACGTCCTGACTTTC	CASSKTGGDSGANVLTF
TRBV19	-	TRBJ2-5	-	TGTGCCAGTAGTCCCCAGAGAGGGGAGACCCAGTACTTC	CASSPQRGETQYF
TRBV25-1	-	TRBJ2-1	-	TGTGCCAGCAGTGCATACTCGGGAATCCGAACGGAGCAGTTCTTC	CASSAYSGIRTEQFF
TRBV29-1	-	TRBJ2-7	-	TGCAGCGCGGGAGAGAAAGAGCAGTACTTC	CSAGEKEQYF
TRBV18	-	TRBJ1-2	TRBD1	TGTGCCAGCTCACCCACAGGGGCAGATGGTTATGGCTACACCTTC	CASSPTGADGYGYTF
TRBV4-1	-	TRBJ1-2	-	TGCGCCAGCAGCCAAGATGGGGCGAATTTCTATGGCTACACCTTC	CASSQDGANFYGYTF
TRBV5-1	-	TRBJ2-7	-	TGCGCCAGCAGCTTGGTGGGGACACCTTACGAGCAGTACTTC	CASSLVGTPYEQYF
TRBV7-8	once	TRBJ1-1	TRBD1	TGTGCCAGCAGCTTGCGACAGGGCTTAAACACTGAAGCTTTCTTT	CASSLRQGLNTEAFF
TRBV7-3	-	TRBJ1-6	-	TGTGCCAGCAGCTTAGCGGGGGAGAATTCACCCCTCCACTTT	CASSLAGENSPLHF
TRBV11-2	-	TRBJ1-2	-	TGTGCCAGCAGCCAGTCTGGCCGGGAGACCGGCTACACCTTC	CASSQSGRETGYTF
TRBV7-3	few	TRBJ1-4	-	TGTGCCAGCAGCACCCGACAGGCAACTAATGAAAAACTGTTTTTT	CASSTRQATNEKLFF
TRBV6-5	once	TRBJ1-2	-	TGTGCCAGCAGGCGCGGGACCTCCTATGGCTACACCTTC	CASRRGTSYGYTF
TRBV7-9	-	TRBJ1-6	-	TGTGCCAGCAGCTTAACAGGGACTTCACCCCTCCACTTT	CASSLTGTSPLHF
TRBV6-1	-	TRBJ2-7	-	TGTGCCAGCAGTGACAGAGAGGGTATAAGGTACGAGCAGTACTTC	CASSDREGIRYEQYF
TRBV6-5	-	TRBJ2-3	TRBD1	TGTGCCAGCAGCCGTCGACAGGGCAACACAGATACGCAGTATTTT	CASSRRQGNTDTQYF
TRBV27	-	TRBJ2-2	TRBD1	TGTGCCAGCAGTTTATTCGGACAGGAGACGAACACCGGGGAGCTGTTTTTT	CASSLFGQETNTGELFF
TRBV7-9	-	TRBJ1-4	TRBD1	TGTGCCAGCAGCTTAATCGGGACAGGGATGGGCGAAAAACTGTTTTTT	CASSLIGTGMGEKLFF